This T cell receptor beta chain was identified in a study of Graves' ophthalmopathy and Graves' hyperthyroidism. Study-wide background: Peripheral blood was gathered at the point of initial diagnosis, before any treatment started. Study observations and caveats: Blood also held most thyroid clonotypes expanded above 0.001 frequency.

This clonotype was counted at least ten times. Its specificity is unknown. As the template, RNA transcripts were used to amplify TCR beta CDR3 regions. HTBI primers were employed in first-round RT-PCR, then a second-round multiplex PCR followed. TCRdb processed the multiplex PCR reads anew with MiXCR; each CDR3 protein has one entry. The sample contains around 660,000 distinct CDR3 sequences, 35% to 45% of which appear only once. This sequence originates from an adult man with Graves' ophthalmopathy. The sample comprised peripheral blood.

In DNA, the CDR3 is TGTGCCAGTAGTGTACGACAGGCCGCAACTAATGAAAAACTGTTTTTT. Translation gives CASSVRQAATNEKLFF. The chain is built from TRBV19 and TRBJ1-4; perhaps TRBD1 as D (6 bases). The germline V gene has CDR1 LNHDA and CDR2 SQIVND (reference sequence). This CDR3 is built from 16 residues. V lost 5 bases to trimming and J lost 0 bases, with 13 bases between them.